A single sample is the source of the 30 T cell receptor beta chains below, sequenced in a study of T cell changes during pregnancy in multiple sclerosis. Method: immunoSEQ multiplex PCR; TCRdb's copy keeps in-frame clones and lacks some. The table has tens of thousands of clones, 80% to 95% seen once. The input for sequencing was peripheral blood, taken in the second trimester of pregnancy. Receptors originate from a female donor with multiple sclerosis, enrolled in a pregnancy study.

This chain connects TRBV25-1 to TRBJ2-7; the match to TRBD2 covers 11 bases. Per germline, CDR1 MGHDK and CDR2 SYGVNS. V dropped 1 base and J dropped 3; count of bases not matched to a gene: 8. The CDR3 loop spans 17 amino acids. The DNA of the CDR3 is TGTGCCAGCAGTGAATCTAAGGGGACTAGCGGATACTACGAGCAGTACTTC. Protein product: CASSESKGTSGYYEQYF.

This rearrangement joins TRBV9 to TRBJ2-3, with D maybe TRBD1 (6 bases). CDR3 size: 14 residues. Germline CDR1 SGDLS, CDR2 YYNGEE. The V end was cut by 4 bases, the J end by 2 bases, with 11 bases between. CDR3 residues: CASSKHRDTDTQYF. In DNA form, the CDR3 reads TGTGCCAGCAGCAAACACAGGGACACAGATACGCAGTATTTT.

The CDR3 sequence: CASATGGSTDTQYF. DNA for the CDR3: TGTGCCAGCGCAACAGGGGGCAGCACAGATACGCAGTATTTT. The chain is built from TRBV6-5 and TRBJ2-3; TRBD1 matches at 9 bases. J was trimmed by 0 bases and V by 8 bases; bases with no gene match: 3. The CDR3 is 14 residues long. Germline V gene data show CDR1 as MNHEY and CDR2 as SVGAGI.

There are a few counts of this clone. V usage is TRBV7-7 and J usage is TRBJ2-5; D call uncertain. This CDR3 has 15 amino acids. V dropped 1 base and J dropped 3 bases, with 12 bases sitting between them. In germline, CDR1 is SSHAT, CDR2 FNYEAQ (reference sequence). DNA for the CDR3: TGTGCCAGCAGCTTAGGGTACAGCATTAAAGAGACCCAGTACTTC. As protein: CASSLGYSIKETQYF.

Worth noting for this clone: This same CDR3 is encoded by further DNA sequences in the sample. The CDR3 region is CASRGPGQANTEAFF. CDR3 nucleotides: TGTGCCAGTAGGGGTCCGGGACAGGCTAACACTGAAGCTTTCTTT. The V and J genes are TRBV6-5 and TRBJ1-1; TRBD1 aligns across 8 bases. This CDR3 is built from 15 residues. Trimming removed 9 bases from V and 2 bases from J; junction bases left unmatched: 11. The germline CDR1 and CDR2 sequences are MNHEY and SVGAGI.

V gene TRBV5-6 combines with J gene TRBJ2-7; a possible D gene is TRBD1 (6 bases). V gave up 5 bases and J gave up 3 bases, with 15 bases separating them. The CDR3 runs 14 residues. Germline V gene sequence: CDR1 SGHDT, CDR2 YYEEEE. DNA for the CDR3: TGTGCCAGCAGGGGGGCCGGGGCCCTCTACGAGCAGTACTTC. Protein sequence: CASRGAGALYEQYF.

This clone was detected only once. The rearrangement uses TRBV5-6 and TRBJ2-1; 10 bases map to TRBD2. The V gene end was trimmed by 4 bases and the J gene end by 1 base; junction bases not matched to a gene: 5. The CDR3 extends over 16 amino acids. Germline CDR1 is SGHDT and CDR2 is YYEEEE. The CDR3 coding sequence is TGTGCCAGCAGCCTGACTAGCGGGTATTCCTACAATGAGCAGTTCTTC. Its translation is CASSLTSGYSYNEQFF.

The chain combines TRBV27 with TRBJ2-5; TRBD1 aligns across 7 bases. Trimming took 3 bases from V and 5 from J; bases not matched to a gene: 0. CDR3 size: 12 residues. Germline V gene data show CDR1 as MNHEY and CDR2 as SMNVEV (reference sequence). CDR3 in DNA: TGTGCCAGCAGTTTCAGGGGGGAGACCCAGTACTTC. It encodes CASSFRGETQYF.

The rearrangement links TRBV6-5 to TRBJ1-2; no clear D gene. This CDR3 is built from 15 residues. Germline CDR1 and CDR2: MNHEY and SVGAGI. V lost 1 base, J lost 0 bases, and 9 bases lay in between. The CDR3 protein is CASSYFGKSNYGYTF. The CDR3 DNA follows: TGTGCCAGCAGTTACTTCGGGAAATCTAACTATGGCTACACCTTC.

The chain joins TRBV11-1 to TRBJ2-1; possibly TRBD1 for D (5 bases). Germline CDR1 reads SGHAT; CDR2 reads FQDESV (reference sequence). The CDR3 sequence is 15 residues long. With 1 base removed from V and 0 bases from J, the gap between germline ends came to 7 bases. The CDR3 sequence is CASSLVQGSYNEQFF. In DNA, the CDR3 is TGTGCCAGCAGCTTAGTCCAGGGCTCCTACAATGAGCAGTTCTTC. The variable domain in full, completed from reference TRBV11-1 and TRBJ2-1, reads EAEVAQSPRYKITEKSQAVAFWCDPISGHATLYWYRQILGQGPELLVQFQDESVVDDSQLPKDRFSAERLKGVDSTLKIQPAELGDSAMYLCASSLVQGSYNEQFFGPGTRLTVL.

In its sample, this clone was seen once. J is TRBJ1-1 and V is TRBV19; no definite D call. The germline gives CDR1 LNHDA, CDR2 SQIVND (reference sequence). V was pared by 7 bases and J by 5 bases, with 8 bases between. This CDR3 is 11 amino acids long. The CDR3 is CASKSRTEAFF. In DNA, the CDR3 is TGTGCCAGTAAGAGTCGGACTGAAGCTTTCTTT. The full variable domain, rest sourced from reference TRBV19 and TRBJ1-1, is DGGITQSPKYLFRKEGQNVTLSCEQNLNHDAMYWYRQDPGQGLRLIYYSQIVNDFQKGDIAEGYSVSREKKESFPLTVTSAQKNPTAFYLCASKSRTEAFFGQGTRLTVV.

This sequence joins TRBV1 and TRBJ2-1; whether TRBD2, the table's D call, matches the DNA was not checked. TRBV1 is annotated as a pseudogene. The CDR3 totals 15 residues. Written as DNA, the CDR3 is TGCACCAGCAGCCAAGACACGGGAGTGTCAAATGAGCAGTTCTTC. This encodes CTSSQDTGVSNEQFF.

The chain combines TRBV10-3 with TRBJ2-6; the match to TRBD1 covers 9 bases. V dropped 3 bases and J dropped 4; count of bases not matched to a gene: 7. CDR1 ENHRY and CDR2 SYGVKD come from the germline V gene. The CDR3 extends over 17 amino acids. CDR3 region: CAISDRDRVKGANVLTF. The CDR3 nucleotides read TGTGCCATCAGTGACCGGGACAGGGTGAAAGGGGCCAACGTCCTGACTTTC.

The CDR3 loop reads CASSYNEGYGYTF. The CDR3 coding sequence is TGTGCCAGCAGTTACAACGAGGGCTATGGCTACACCTTC. The chain is built from TRBV27 and TRBJ1-2; D uncertain. The ends were cut back, 4 bases at V and 4 bases at J, with 10 bases in the middle. The germline V gene has CDR1 MNHEY and CDR2 SMNVEV (reference sequence). The CDR3 has 13 residues.

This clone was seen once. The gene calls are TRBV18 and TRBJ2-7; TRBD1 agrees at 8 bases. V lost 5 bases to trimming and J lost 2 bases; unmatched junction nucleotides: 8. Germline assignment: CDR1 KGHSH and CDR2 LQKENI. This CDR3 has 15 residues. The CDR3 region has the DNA TGTGCCAGCTCAGCGACAGGGGCCCTGACCTACGAGCAGTACTTC. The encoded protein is CASSATGALTYEQYF.

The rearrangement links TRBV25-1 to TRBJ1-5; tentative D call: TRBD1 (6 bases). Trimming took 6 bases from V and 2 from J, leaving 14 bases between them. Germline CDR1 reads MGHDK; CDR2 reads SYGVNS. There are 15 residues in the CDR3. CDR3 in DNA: TGTGCCAGCAGCCAACAGGGTGGCGGCAATCAGCCCCAGCATTTT. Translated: CASSQQGGGNQPQHF.

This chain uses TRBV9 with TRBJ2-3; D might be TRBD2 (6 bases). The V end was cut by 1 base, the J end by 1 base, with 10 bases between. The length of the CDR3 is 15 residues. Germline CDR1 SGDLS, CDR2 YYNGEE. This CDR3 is CASSVTSGGTDTQYF. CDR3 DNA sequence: TGTGCCAGCAGCGTAACATCGGGGGGCACAGATACGCAGTATTTT. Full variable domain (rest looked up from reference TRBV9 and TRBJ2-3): DSGVTQTPKHLITATGQRVTLRCSPRSGDLSVYWYQQSLDQGLQFLIQYYNGEERAKGNILERFSAQQFPDLHSELNLSSLELGDSALYFCASSVTSGGTDTQYFGPGTRLTVL.

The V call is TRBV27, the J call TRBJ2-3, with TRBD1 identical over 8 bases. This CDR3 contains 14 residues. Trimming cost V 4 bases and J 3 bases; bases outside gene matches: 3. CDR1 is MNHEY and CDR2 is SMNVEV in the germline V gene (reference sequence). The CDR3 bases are TGTGCCAGCAGTTCTAGGACAGGGACAGATACGCAGTATTTT. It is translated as CASSSRTGTDTQYF.

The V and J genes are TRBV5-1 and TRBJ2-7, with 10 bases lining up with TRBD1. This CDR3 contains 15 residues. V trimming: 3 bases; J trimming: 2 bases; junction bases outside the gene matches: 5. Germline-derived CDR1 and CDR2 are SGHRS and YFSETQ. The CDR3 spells CASSSTGTGAYEQYF. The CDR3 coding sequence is TGCGCCAGCAGCTCGACCGGGACAGGGGCCTACGAGCAGTACTTC.

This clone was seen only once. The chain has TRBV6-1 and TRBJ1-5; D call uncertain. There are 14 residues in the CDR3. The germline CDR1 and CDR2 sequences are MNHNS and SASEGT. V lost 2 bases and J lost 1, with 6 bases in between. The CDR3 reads CASSELGSNQPQHF. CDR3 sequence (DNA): TGTGCCAGCAGTGAACTGGGCAGCAATCAGCCCCAGCATTTT.

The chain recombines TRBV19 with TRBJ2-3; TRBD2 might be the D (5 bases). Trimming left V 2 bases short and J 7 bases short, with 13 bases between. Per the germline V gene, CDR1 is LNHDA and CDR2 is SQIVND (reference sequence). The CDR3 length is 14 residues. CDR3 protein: CASSIRVLGNTQYF. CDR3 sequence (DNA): TGTGCCAGTAGTATACGGGTACTAGGTAATACGCAGTATTTT.

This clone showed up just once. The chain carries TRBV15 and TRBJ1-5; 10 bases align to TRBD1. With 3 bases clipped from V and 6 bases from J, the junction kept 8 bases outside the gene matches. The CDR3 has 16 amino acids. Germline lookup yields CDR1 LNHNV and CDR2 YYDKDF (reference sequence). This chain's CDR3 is CATSSAGTGVGQPQHF. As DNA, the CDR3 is TGTGCCACCAGCAGCGCCGGGACAGGGGTAGGTCAGCCCCAGCATTTT. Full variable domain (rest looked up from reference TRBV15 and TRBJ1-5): DAMVIQNPRYQVTQFGKPVTLSCSQTLNHNVMYWYQQKSSQAPKLLFHYYDKDFNNEADTPDNFQSRRPNTSFCFLDIRSPGLGDTAMYLCATSSAGTGVGQPQHFGDGTRLSIL.

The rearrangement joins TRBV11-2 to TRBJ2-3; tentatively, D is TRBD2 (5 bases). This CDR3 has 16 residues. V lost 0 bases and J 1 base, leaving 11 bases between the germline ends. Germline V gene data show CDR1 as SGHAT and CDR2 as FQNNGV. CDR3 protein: CASSLDPGLGTDTQYF. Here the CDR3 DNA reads TGTGCCAGCAGCTTAGATCCCGGACTGGGCACAGATACGCAGTATTTT.

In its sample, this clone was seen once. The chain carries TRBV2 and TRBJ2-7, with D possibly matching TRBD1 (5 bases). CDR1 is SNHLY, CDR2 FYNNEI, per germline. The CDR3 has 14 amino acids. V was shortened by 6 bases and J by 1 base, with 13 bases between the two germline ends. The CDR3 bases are TGTGCCAGCAGGGCCCAGACAGTATCCTACGAGCAGTACTTC. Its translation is CASRAQTVSYEQYF. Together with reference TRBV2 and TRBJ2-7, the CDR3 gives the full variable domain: EPEVTQTPSHQVTQMGQEVILRCVPISNHLYFYWYRQILGQKVEFLVSFYNNEISEKSEIFDDQFSVERPDGSNFTLKIRSTKLEDSAMYFCASRAQTVSYEQYFGPGTRLTVT.

CDR3 loop: CASSFAGVRETQYF. The CDR3 DNA reads as TGTGCCAGCAGTTTCGCGGGAGTGCGGGAGACCCAGTACTTC. The chain couples TRBV27 to TRBJ2-5; TRBD2 matches at 7 bases. The CDR3 extends over 14 amino acids. J lost 5 bases, V lost 3 bases, and 6 bases had no gene match. Germline lookup yields CDR1 MNHEY and CDR2 SMNVEV (reference sequence).

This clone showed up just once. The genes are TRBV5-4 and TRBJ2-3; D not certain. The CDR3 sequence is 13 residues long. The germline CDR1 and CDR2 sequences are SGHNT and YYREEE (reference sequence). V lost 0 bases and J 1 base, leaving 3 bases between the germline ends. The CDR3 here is CASSLAGTDTQYF. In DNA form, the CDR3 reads TGTGCCAGCAGCTTGGCGGGCACAGATACGCAGTATTTT.

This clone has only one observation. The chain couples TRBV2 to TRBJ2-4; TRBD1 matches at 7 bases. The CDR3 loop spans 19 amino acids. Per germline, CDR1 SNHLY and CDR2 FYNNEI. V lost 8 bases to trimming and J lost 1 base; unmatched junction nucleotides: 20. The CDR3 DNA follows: TGTGCCAGCCTAATTGGGACAGCCTCCGCTATAGTGGCCAAAAACATTCAGTACTTC. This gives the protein CASLIGTASAIVAKNIQYF.

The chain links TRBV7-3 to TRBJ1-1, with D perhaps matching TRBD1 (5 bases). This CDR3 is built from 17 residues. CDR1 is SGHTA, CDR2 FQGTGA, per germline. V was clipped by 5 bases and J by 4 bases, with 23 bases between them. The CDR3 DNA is TGTGCCAGCAGCCGGGGTAATAGCGACGGGGGGTCCACTGAAGCTTTCTTT. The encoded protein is CASSRGNSDGGSTEAFF.

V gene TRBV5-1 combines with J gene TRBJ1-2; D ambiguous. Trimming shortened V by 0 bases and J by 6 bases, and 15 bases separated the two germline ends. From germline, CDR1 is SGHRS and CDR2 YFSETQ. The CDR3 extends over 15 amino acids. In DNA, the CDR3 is TGCGCCAGCAGCTTGGTTTCAGGTCCTACGGATGGCTACACCTTC. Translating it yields CASSLVSGPTDGYTF.

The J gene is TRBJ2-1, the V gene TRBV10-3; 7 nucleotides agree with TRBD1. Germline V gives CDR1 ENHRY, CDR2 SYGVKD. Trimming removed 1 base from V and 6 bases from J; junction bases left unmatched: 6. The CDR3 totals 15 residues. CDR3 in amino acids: CAISEWQGVSNEQFF. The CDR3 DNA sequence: TGTGCCATCAGTGAGTGGCAGGGGGTGAGCAATGAGCAGTTCTTC.